The entry that follows covers one T cell receptor beta chain sequence. Its antigen is still unknown. TCRdb's table, derived via immunoSEQ multiplex PCR, lists solely in-frame clones and lacks some. The sample has tens of thousands of clones, 80% to 90% seen once. This CDR3 is built from 12 residues. CDR1 MNHNS and CDR2 SASEGT come from the germline V gene. Trimming stripped 4 bases from V and 2 bases from J, with 0 bases between. This record comes from a study of OX40 agonist ivuxolimab in advanced cancers. The wider study: The study treated patients with ivuxolimab, an agonistic anti-OX40 (CD134) antibody. Eligibility admitted prior anti-PD-1, anti-PD-L1 or anti-CTLA-4 therapy; 35% to 40% had some. A partial response was reached by three patients: one with hepatocellular carcinoma and two with cutaneous melanoma.

General study results and limits: Certain nonresponding patients likewise had low normalized T-cell clonal expansion.

This sequence was found in an adult with an advanced solid tumor such as melanoma, head and neck, liver or kidney cancer. The V and J genes are TRBV6-1 and TRBJ2-6, with unresolved D. Here the sequenced sample was CD4+ or CD8+ T cells sorted from blood, taken in a trial of the OX40 agonist ivuxolimab. The CDR3 loop is CASSAGANVLTF. The CDR3 DNA reads TGTGCCAGCAGTGCTGGGGCCAACGTCCTGACTTTC.